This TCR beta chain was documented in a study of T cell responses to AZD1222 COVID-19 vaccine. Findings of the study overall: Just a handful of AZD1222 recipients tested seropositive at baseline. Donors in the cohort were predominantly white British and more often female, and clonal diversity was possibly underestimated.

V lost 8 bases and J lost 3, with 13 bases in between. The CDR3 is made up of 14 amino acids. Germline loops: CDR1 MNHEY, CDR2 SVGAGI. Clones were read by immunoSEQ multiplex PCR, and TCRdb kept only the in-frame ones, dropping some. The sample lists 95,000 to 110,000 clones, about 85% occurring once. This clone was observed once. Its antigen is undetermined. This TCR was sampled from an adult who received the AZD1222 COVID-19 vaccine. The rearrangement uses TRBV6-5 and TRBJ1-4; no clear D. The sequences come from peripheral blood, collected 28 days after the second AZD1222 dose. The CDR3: CASSPVPANEKLFF. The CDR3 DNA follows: TGTGCCAGCTCCCCAGTCCCGGCTAATGAAAAACTGTTTTTT.